This TCR beta chain comes out of a study of shared clonotypes between healthy human individuals. J gave up 3 bases and V 6 bases, and 3 bases lay outside the gene matches. CDR1 and CDR2 from the germline V gene are MNHNY and SVGAGI (reference sequence). The CDR3 contains 13 residues. With ten immunoSEQ deep assay plates, unsorted PBMC DNA underwent sequencing. In the original analysis: Junction-only sequences without quality scores came from ImmunoSEQ, so filtering differed. TCRdb's copy holds only in-frame clones and misses some; the assay was immunoSEQ multiplex PCR. V, J and clone size were drawn from that table, and D and trimming were deduced from the DNA. The sample has some 510,000 clones, about four fifths seen once; the top ten hold over 10%. This clone was observed a single time.

The sequencing input was PBMCs. The source of this sequence is a woman between 35 and 50 years old in good health. Some clones in this sample may be carry-over from other donors' samples. V and J are TRBV6-6 and TRBJ2-5; 8 nucleotides line up with TRBD2. CDR3 coding DNA: TGTGCCAGCAGGAGAGCGGGAGAAGAGACCCAGTACTTC. Translation gives CASRRAGEETQYF.